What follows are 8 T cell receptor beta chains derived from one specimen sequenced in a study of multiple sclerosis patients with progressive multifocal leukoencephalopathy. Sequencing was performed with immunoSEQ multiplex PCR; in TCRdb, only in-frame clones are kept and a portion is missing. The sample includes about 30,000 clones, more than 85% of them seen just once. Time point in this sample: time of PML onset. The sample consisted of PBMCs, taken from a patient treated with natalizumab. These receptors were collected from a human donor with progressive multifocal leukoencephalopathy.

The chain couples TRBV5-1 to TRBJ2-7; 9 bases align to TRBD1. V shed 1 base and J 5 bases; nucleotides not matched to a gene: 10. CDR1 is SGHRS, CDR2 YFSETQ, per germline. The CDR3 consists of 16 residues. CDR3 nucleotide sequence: TGCGCCAGCAGCTTGCGGACGACAGGGGGGGGCGACGAGCAGTACTTC. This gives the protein CASSLRTTGGGDEQYF.

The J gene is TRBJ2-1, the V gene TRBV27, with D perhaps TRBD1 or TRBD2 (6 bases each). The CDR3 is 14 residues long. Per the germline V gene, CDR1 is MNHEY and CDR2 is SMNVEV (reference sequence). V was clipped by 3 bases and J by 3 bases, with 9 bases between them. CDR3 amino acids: CASSLRGHYNEQFF. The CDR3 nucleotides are TGTGCCAGCAGTTTGCGGGGACACTACAATGAGCAGTTCTTC.

CDR3 protein: CASSLRQQGQPQHF. The CDR3 DNA reads as TGTGCCAGCAGTTTAAGGCAGCAGGGTCAGCCCCAGCATTTT. The chain uses TRBV27 and TRBJ1-5; D possibly corresponds to TRBD1 (5 bases). CDR1 MNHEY and CDR2 SMNVEV come from the germline V gene (reference sequence). The V and J ends lost 2 bases and 6 bases respectively, with 11 bases between them. The CDR3 extends over 14 amino acids.

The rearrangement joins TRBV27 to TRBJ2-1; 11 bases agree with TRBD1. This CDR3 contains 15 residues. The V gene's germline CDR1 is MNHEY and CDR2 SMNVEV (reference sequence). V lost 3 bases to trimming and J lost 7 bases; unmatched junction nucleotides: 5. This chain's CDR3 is CASSLDRDRGNEQFF. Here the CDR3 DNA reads TGTGCCAGCAGTTTGGACCGGGACAGGGGGAATGAGCAGTTCTTC.

The CDR3 DNA follows: TGTGCCAGCAGTGCGGGGGCCGGCGGGGAGCTGTTTTTT. It yields the protein CASSAGAGGELFF. The V gene is TRBV6-4, the J gene TRBJ2-2; D may be TRBD1 or TRBD2 (6 bases each). Germline V lookup: CDR1 MRHNA, CDR2 SNTAGT. This CDR3 contains 13 residues. The ends were cut back, 4 bases at V and 7 bases at J, with 10 bases in the middle.

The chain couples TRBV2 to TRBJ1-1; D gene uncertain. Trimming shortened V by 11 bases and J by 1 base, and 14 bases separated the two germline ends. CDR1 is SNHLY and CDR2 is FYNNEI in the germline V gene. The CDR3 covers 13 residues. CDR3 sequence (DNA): TGTGCCTCGACCCCCCGGGAGAACACTGAAGCTTTCTTT. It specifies CASTPRENTEAFF.

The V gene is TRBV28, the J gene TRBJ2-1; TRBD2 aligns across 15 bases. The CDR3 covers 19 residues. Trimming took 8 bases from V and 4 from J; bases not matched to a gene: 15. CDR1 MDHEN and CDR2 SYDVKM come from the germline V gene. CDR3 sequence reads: CASSNPGTSGRPGYNEQFF. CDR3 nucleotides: TGTGCCAGCTCGAACCCCGGGACTAGCGGGAGGCCCGGTTACAATGAGCAGTTCTTC.

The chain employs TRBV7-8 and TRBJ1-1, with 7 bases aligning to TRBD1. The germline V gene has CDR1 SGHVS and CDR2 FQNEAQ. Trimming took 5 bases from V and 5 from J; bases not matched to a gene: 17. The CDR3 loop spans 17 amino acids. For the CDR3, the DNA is TGTGCCAGCAGCCGGAATAGTCGGGACAGTACCTCAACTGAAGCTTTCTTT. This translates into CASSRNSRDSTSTEAFF.